The clone carrying this TCR beta chain appeared a few times. Its antigen is not known. Trimming cost V 11 bases and J 8 bases; bases outside gene matches: 14. The CDR3 has 13 residues. Germline V gene data show CDR1 as SNHLY and CDR2 as FYNNEI. Assay: immunoSEQ multiplex PCR; the TCRdb copy retains only in-frame clones and omits some. This table has several thousand clones, around 79% appearing once. This sample is part of a study of chemoradiotherapy in HPV16-positive cancers. Whole-study findings and limits: HPV-responsive T-cell expansion during chemoradiotherapy was linked to improved recurrence-free survival in HPV16-positive patients. Only two HPV16-positive patients supplied the functional HPV-specificity definition.

This sequence was found in a human donor with HPV-associated anogenital cancer. The V and J genes are TRBV2 and TRBJ1-2; TRBD1 matches at 7 bases. Sequenced material: tumor tissue, taken from a patient who underwent chemoradiotherapy. This chain's CDR3 is CASTGVNSVGYTF. The CDR3 nucleotides are TGTGCCTCAACAGGGGTGAATTCGGTCGGCTACACCTTC.